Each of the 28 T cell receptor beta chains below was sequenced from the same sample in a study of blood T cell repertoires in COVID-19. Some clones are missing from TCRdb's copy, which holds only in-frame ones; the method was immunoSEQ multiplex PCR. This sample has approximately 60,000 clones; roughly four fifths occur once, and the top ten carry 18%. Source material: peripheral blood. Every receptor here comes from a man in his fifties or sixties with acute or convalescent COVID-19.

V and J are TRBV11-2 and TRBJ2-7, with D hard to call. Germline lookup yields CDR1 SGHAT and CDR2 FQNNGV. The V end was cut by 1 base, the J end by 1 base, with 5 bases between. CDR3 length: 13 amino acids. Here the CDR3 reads CASSLARSYEQYF. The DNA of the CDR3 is TGTGCCAGCAGCTTAGCCAGGTCCTACGAGCAGTACTTC. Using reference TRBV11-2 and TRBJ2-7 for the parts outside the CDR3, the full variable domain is EAGVAQSPRYKIIEKRQSVAFWCNPISGHATLYWYQQILGQGPKLLIQFQNNGVVDDSQLPKDRFSAERLKGVDSTLKIQPAKLEDSAVYLCASSLARSYEQYFGPGTRLTVT.

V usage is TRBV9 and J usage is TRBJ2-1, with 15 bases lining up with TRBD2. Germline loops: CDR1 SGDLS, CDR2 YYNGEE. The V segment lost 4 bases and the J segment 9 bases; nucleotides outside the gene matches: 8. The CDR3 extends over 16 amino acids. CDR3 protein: CASSTGLAGGSREQFF. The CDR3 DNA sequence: TGTGCCAGCAGCACCGGACTAGCGGGAGGGAGTCGTGAGCAGTTCTTC.

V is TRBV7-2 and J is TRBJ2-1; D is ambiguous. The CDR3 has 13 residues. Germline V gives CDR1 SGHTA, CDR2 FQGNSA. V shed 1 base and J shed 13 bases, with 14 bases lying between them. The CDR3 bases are TGTGCCAGCAGCTTAGATGGTAGCCGGAAACAGTTCTTC. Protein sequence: CASSLDGSRKQFF.

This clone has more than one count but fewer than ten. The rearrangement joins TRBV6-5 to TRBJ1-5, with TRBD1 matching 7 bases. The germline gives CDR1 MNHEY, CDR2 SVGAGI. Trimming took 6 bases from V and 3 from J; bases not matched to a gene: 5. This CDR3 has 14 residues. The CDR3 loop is CASSLGQFNQPQHF. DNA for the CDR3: TGTGCCAGCAGCCTGGGACAGTTCAATCAGCCCCAGCATTTT.

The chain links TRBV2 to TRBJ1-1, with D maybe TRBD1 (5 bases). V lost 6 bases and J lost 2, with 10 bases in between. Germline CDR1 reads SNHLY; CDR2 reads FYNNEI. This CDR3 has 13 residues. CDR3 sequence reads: CASSLQGNTEAFF. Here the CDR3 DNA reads TGTGCCAGCAGCCTTCAGGGAAACACTGAAGCTTTCTTT.

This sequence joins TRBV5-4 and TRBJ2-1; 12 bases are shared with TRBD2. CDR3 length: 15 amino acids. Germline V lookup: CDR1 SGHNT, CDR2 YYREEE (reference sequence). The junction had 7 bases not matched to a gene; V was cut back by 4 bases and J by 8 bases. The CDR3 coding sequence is TGTGCCAGCAGCCTGACTAGCGGGAGTGCCCATGAGCAGTTCTTC. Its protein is CASSLTSGSAHEQFF.

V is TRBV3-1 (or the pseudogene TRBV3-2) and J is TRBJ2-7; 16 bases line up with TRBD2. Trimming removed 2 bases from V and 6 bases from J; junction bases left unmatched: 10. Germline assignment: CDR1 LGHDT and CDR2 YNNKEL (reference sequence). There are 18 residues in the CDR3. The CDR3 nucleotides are TGTGCCAGCAGCCAACTGGGACTAGCGGGAGGGCGGAGACGCGAGCAGTACTTC. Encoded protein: CASSQLGLAGGRRREQYF.

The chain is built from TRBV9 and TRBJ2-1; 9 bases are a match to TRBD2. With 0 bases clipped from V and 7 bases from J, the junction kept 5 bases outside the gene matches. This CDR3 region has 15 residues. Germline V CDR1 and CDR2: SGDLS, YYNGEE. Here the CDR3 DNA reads TGTGCCAGCAGCGTAGAAGCGGGAGGTCGTAATGAGCAGTTCTTC. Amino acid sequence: CASSVEAGGRNEQFF.

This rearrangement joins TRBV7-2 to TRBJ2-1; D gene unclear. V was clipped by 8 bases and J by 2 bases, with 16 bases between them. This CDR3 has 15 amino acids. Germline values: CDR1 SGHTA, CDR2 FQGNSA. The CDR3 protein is CASVPLDLPYNEQFF. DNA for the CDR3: TGTGCCAGCGTACCATTAGATCTCCCCTACAATGAGCAGTTCTTC.

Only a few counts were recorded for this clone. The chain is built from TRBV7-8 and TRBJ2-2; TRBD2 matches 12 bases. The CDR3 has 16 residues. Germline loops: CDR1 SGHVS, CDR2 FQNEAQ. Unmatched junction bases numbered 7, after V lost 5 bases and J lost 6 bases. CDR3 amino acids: CASSQTSGRPPGELFF. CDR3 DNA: TGTGCCAGCAGCCAGACTAGCGGGAGACCCCCCGGGGAGCTGTTTTTT.

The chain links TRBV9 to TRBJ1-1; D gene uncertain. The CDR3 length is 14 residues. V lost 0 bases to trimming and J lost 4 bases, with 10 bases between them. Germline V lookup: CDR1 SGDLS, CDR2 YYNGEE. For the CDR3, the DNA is TGTGCCAGCAGCGTAGACGGGAGGACCACTGAAGCTTTCTTT. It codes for CASSVDGRTTEAFF.

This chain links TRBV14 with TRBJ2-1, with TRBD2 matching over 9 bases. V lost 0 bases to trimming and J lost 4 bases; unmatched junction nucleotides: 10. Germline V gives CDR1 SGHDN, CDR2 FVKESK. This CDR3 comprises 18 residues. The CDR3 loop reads CASSQDHNRLAGYNEQFF. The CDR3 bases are TGTGCCAGCAGCCAAGATCACAATCGGCTAGCGGGGTACAATGAGCAGTTCTTC.

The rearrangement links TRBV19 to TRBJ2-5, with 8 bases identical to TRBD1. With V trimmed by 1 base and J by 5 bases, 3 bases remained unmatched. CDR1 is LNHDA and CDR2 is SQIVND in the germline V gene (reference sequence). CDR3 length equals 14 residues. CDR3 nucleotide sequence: TGTGCCAGTAGTATAGGGACAGGGCGGGAGACCCAGTACTTC. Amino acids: CASSIGTGRETQYF. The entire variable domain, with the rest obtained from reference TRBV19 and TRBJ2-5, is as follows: DGGITQSPKYLFRKEGQNVTLSCEQNLNHDAMYWYRQDPGQGLRLIYYSQIVNDFQKGDIAEGYSVSREKKESFPLTVTSAQKNPTAFYLCASSIGTGRETQYFGPGTRLLVL.

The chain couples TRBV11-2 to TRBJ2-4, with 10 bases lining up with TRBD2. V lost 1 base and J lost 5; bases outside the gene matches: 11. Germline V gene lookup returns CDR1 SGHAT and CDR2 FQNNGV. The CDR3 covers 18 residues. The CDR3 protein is CASSLGLAGVWYENIQYF. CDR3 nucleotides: TGTGCCAGCAGCTTAGGGCTAGCGGGAGTGTGGTATGAAAACATTCAGTACTTC.

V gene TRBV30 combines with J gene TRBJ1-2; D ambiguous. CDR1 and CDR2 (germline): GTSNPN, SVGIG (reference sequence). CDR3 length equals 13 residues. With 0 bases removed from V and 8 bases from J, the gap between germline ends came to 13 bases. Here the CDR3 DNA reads TGTGCCTGGAGTGTAGACGGGGTGGGCGGCTACACCTTC. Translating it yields CAWSVDGVGGYTF.

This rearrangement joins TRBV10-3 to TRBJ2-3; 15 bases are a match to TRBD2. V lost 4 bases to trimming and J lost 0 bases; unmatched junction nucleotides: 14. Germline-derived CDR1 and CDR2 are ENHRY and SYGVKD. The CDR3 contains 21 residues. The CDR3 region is CAISAPGLAGGNVISTDTQYF. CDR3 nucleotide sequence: TGTGCCATCAGTGCCCCGGGACTAGCGGGAGGTAACGTCATAAGCACAGATACGCAGTATTTT.

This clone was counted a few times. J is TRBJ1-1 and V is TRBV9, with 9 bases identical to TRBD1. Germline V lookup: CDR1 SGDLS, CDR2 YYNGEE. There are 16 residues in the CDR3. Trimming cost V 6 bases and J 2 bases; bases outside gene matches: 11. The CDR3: CASTPPRTGVNTEAFF. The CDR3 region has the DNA TGTGCCAGCACCCCTCCCCGGACAGGGGTTAACACTGAAGCTTTCTTT.

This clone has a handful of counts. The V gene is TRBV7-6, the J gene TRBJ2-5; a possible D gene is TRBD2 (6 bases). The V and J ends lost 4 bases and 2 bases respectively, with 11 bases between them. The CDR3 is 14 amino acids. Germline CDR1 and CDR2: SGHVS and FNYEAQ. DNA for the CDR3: TGTGCCAGCAGCTCCGTGGGGGGTCAAGAGACCCAGTACTTC. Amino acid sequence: CASSSVGGQETQYF.

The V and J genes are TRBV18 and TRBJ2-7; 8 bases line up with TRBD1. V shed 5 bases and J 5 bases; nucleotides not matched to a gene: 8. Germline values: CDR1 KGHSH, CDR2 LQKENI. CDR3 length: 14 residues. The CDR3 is CASSSQGAMNEQYF. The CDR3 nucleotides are TGTGCCAGCTCATCGCAGGGGGCGATGAACGAGCAGTACTTC.

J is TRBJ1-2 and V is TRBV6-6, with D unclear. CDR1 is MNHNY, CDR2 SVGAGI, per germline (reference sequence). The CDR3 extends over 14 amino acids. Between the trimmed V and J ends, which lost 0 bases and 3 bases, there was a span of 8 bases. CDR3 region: CASSYSPQDYGYTF. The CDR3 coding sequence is TGTGCCAGCAGTTACTCGCCACAAGACTATGGCTACACCTTC.

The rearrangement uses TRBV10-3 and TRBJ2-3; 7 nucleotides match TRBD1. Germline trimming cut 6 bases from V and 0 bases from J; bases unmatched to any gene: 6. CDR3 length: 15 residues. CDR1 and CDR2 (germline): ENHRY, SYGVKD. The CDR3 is CAISSTGRSTDTQYF. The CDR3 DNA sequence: TGTGCCATCAGCTCGACAGGGCGAAGCACAGATACGCAGTATTTT.

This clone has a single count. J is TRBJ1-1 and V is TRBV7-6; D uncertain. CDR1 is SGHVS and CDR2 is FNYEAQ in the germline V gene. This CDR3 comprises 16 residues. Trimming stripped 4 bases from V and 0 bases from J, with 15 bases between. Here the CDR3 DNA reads TGTGCCAGCAGCTCCCTGAGCCGGTATATGAACACTGAAGCTTTCTTT. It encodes CASSSLSRYMNTEAFF.

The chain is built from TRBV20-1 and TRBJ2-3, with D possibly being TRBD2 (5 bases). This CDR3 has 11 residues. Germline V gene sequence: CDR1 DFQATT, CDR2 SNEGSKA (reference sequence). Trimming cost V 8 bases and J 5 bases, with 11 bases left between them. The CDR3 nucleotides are TGCAGTCCTCTAGCTGGAGATACGCAGTATTTT. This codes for CSPLAGDTQYF.

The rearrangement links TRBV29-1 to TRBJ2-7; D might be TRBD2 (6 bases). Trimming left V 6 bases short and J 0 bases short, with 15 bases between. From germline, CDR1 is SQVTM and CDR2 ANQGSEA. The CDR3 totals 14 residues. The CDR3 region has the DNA TGCAGCGTCCTAGGCGGGAAGAGCTCCTACGAGCAGTACTTC. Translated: CSVLGGKSSYEQYF.

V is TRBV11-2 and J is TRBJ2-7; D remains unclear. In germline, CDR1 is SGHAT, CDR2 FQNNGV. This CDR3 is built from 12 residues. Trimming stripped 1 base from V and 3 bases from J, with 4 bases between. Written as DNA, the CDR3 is TGTGCCAGCAGCTTAGCGGGCTACGAGCAGTACTTC. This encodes CASSLAGYEQYF.

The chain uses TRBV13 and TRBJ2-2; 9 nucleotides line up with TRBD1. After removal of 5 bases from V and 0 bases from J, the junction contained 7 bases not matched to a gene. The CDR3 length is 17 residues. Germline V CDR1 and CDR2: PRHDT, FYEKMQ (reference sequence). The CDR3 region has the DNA TGTGCCAGCAGCCCGGACAGGGGATGGTCGAACACCGGGGAGCTGTTTTTT. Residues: CASSPDRGWSNTGELFF.

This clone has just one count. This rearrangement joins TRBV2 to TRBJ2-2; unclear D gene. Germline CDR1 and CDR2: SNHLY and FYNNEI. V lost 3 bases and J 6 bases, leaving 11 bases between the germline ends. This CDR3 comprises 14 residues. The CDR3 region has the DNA TGTGCCAGCAGTGACGCGACTCTTGCCGGGGAGCTGTTTTTT. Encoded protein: CASSDATLAGELFF.

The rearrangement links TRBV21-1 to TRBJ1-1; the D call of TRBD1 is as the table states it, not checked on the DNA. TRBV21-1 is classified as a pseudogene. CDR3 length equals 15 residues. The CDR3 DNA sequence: TGTGCCAGCACCCCAGGGGGACGCCGGAACACTGAAGCTTTCTTT. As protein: CASTPGGRRNTEAFF.